This T cell receptor beta chain was sequenced during a study of T cell responses to AZD1222 COVID-19 vaccine. Study-wide findings and caveats: Most donors were white British, females outnumbered males, and clonal diversity was possibly underestimated. Unmutated variant regions are reportedly the target of nearly half of TCRs that are spike-specific. Spike-specific TCR breadth and depth went up after people got two AZD1222 doses.

Trimming stripped 0 bases from V and 5 bases from J, with 10 bases between. In germline, CDR1 is LNHDA, CDR2 SQIVND (reference sequence). CDR3 length: 14 residues. Profiling relied on immunoSEQ multiplex PCR, and the TCRdb table lists in-frame clones only, not all of them. This sample carries over 150,000 clones, approximately 90% of them seen once, and the ten largest clones take approximately 3.7%. Regarding this clone: Its specificity is unknown. At the DNA level, this CDR3 is encoded by other sequences in the same sample as well.

Sample: peripheral blood, taken 28 days after the second AZD1222 dose. The TCR comes from an adult who received the AZD1222 COVID-19 vaccine. This chain links TRBV19 with TRBJ1-1; D unresolved. The CDR3 DNA reads TGTGCCAGTAGTATAGAGGGAGGACGAACTGAAGCTTTCTTT. Its translation: CASSIEGGRTEAFF.